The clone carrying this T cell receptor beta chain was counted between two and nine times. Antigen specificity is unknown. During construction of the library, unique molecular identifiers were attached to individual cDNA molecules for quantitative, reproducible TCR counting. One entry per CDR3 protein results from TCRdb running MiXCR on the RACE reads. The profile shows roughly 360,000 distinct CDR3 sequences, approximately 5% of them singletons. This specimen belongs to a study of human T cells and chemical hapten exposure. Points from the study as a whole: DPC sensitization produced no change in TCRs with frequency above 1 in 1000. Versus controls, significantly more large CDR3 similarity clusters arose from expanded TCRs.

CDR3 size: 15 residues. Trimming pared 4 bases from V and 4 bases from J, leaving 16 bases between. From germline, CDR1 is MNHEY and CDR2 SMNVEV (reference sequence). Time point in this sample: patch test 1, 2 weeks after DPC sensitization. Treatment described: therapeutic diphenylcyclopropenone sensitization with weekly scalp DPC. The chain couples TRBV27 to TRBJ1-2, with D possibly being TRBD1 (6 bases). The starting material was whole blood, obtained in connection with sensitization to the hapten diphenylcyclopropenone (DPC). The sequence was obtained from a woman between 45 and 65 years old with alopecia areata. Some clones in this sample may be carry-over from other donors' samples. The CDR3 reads CASSSEFRGSYGYTF. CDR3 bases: TGTGCCAGCAGTTCGGAGTTCAGGGGTAGCTATGGCTACACCTTC.